The 16 T cell receptor beta chains below were found in one sample sequenced in a study of PD-L1 blockade in urothelial cancer. TCRdb's copy holds only in-frame clones and misses some; the assay was immunoSEQ multiplex PCR. The sample has 85,000 to 130,000 clones; roughly nine tenths are singletons. The source material was PBMCs, sampled around atezolizumab (anti-PD-L1) treatment. These receptors were obtained from a woman of 80 years or more with urothelial cancer.

The rearrangement joins TRBV6-4 to TRBJ2-1; 7 bases match TRBD2. The length of the CDR3 is 18 residues. V lost 9 bases, J lost 0 bases, and 17 bases stayed unmatched. Germline V lookup: CDR1 MRHNA, CDR2 SNTAGT. The CDR3 nucleotides are TGTGCCAGTCGGGAGGTTCGGGCGGTGGTCCCCTCCTACAATGAGCAGTTCTTC. This codes for CASREVRAVVPSYNEQFF.

The chain is built from TRBV7-9 and TRBJ1-1; D gene uncertain. The germline V gene has CDR1 SEHNR and CDR2 FQNEAQ (reference sequence). The ends were cut back, 1 base at V and 8 bases at J, with 8 bases in the middle. The CDR3 has 12 amino acids. CDR3 sequence reads: CASSLGGLEAFF. CDR3 sequence (DNA): TGTGCCAGCAGCTTAGGCGGATTAGAAGCTTTCTTT.

The chain joins TRBV28 to TRBJ2-1; no clear D gene. The CDR3 consists of 12 residues. V lost 3 bases, J lost 9 bases, and 9 bases lay in between. Germline-derived CDR1 and CDR2 are MDHEN and SYDVKM. The CDR3 region has the DNA TGTGCCAGCAGTTTGGTTGTCGGTGAGCAGTTCTTC. Protein product: CASSLVVGEQFF.

V gene TRBV5-1 combines with J gene TRBJ1-1, with 7 positions matching TRBD1. Germline CDR1 SGHRS, CDR2 YFSETQ. With 4 bases clipped from V and 4 bases from J, the junction kept 7 bases outside the gene matches. The CDR3 length is 14 residues. CDR3 coding DNA: TGCGCCAGCAGCCCCCAGACAGGGACCACTGAAGCTTTCTTT. It codes for CASSPQTGTTEAFF.

The V gene is TRBV20-1, the J gene TRBJ2-5; D possibly corresponds to TRBD2 (5 bases). The CDR3 runs to 11 residues. Germline values: CDR1 DFQATT, CDR2 SNEGSKA (reference sequence). Between the trimmed V and J ends, which lost 3 bases and 6 bases, there was a span of 8 bases. The CDR3 here is CSARRDQTQYF. The CDR3 nucleotides are TGCAGTGCTAGGAGGGATCAGACCCAGTACTTC.

This clone was recorded only once. The J gene is TRBJ2-1, the V gene TRBV12-5; 8 bases align to TRBD1. Germline V gene data show CDR1 as LGHNT and CDR2 as FRNRAP. There are 16 residues in the CDR3. Unmatched junction bases numbered 7, after V lost 1 base and J lost 5 bases. In nucleotides, the CDR3 is TGTGCTAGTGGTTTGGCGCACGGGACAGGAGACAATGAGCAGTTCTTC. Its protein is CASGLAHGTGDNEQFF.

This chain joins TRBV10-2 and TRBJ2-2; 10 bases map to TRBD2. Germline CDR1 and CDR2: WSHSY and SAAADI. Trimming removed 10 bases from V and 6 bases from J; junction bases left unmatched: 20. The CDR3 loop spans 18 amino acids. Here the CDR3 reads CATRNPSGSRVVAGELFF. The CDR3 region has the DNA TGCGCCACCAGAAACCCTAGCGGGAGCAGGGTTGTCGCCGGGGAGCTGTTTTTT.

V gene TRBV4-2 combines with J gene TRBJ2-7, with 8 nucleotides matching TRBD1. Germline V lookup: CDR1 LGHNA, CDR2 YNFKEQ. V shed 0 bases, J shed 6 bases, and the junction held 4 bases outside the gene matches. The CDR3 is 14 residues long. CDR3 DNA: TGTGCCAGCAGCCAAGACCAGGGGGCCGTCGAGCAGTACTTC. Its translation is CASSQDQGAVEQYF.

This clone was counted a single time. V gene TRBV12-5 combines with J gene TRBJ2-3, with 8 bases that match TRBD1. Trimming cost V 5 bases and J 2 bases; bases outside gene matches: 3. Germline loops: CDR1 LGHNT, CDR2 FRNRAP. The CDR3 consists of 14 residues. This chain's CDR3 is CASGADRATDTQYF. Here the CDR3 DNA reads TGTGCTAGTGGTGCGGACAGGGCCACAGATACGCAGTATTTT.

CDR3 protein: CASTREGGMYEQYF. For the CDR3, the DNA is TGTGCCAGCACCCGGGAGGGGGGGATGTACGAGCAGTACTTC. V gene TRBV2 combines with J gene TRBJ2-7, with 8 bases matching TRBD2. V dropped 7 bases and J dropped 4; count of bases not matched to a gene: 9. The CDR3 runs to 14 residues. Germline V gene sequence: CDR1 SNHLY, CDR2 FYNNEI.

The CDR3 nucleotides are TGTGCCAGTAGTTGGGACCCGGGGGAGAACACTGAAGCTTTCTTT. This codes for CASSWDPGENTEAFF. The chain recombines TRBV19 with TRBJ1-1, with D perhaps matching TRBD1 (5 bases). Trimming cost V 5 bases and J 1 base, with 14 bases left between them. There are 15 residues in the CDR3. Germline V CDR1 and CDR2: LNHDA, SQIVND (reference sequence).

The chain recombines TRBV28 with TRBJ2-5; 9 nucleotides agree with TRBD1. Germline CDR1 is MDHEN and CDR2 is SYDVKM. Germline trimming cut 6 bases from V and 3 bases from J; bases unmatched to any gene: 5. The CDR3 is 14 amino acids. The CDR3 nucleotides read TGTGCCAGCAGCCGACGGGACAGGGAAGAGACCCAGTACTTC. Translated: CASSRRDREETQYF.

The rearrangement joins TRBV7-9 to TRBJ2-5, with TRBD1 matching over 9 bases. CDR3 size: 13 residues. V lost 6 bases to trimming and J lost 5 bases; unmatched junction nucleotides: 4. Germline CDR1 SEHNR, CDR2 FQNEAQ (reference sequence). The CDR3 nucleotides are TGTGCCAGCAGTCGGACAGGGGATGAGACCCAGTACTTC. This translates into CASSRTGDETQYF.

V usage is TRBV29-1 and J usage is TRBJ2-7; D ambiguous. The CDR3 spans 11 residues. The V end lost 5 bases, the J end lost 5 bases, and 10 bases lay between the germline ends. Germline CDR1 reads SQVTM; CDR2 reads ANQGSEA. This CDR3 is CSVSQAHEQYF. The CDR3 DNA reads as TGCAGCGTTTCCCAAGCCCACGAGCAGTACTTC.

The chain joins TRBV9 to TRBJ2-6, with 9 bases fitting TRBD2. After removal of 3 bases from V and 4 bases from J, the junction contained 17 bases not matched to a gene. The germline V gene has CDR1 SGDLS and CDR2 YYNGEE. The CDR3 has 20 residues. CDR3 sequence reads: CASSAKFLKRGARGANVLTF. For the CDR3, the DNA is TGTGCCAGCAGCGCCAAATTCCTCAAGCGGGGGGCCCGAGGGGCCAACGTCCTGACTTTC.

V usage is TRBV11-3 and J usage is TRBJ2-1; 12 bases align to TRBD2. The CDR3 loop spans 15 amino acids. After removal of 1 base from V and 5 bases from J, the junction contained 0 bases not matched to a gene. CDR1 is SGHNT and CDR2 is YENEEA in the germline V gene. The CDR3 region is CASSLASGRDNEQFF. The CDR3 DNA reads as TGTGCCAGCAGCTTAGCTAGCGGGAGGGACAATGAGCAGTTCTTC.